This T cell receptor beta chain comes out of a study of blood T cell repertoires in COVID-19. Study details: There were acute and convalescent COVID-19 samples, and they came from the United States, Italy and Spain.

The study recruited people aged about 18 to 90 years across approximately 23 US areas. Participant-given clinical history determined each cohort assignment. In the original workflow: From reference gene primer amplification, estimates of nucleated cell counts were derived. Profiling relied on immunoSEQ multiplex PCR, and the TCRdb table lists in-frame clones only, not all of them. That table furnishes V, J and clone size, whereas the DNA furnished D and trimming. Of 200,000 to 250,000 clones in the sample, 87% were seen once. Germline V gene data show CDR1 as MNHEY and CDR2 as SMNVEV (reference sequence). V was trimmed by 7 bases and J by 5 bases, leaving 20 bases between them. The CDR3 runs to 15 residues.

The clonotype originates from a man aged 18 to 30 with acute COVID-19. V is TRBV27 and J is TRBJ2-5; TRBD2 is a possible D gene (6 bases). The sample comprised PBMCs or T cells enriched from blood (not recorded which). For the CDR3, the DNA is TGTGCCAGCACCCGGTTAGCGGAGGTAGGGGAGACCCAGTACTTC. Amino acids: CASTRLAEVGETQYF.